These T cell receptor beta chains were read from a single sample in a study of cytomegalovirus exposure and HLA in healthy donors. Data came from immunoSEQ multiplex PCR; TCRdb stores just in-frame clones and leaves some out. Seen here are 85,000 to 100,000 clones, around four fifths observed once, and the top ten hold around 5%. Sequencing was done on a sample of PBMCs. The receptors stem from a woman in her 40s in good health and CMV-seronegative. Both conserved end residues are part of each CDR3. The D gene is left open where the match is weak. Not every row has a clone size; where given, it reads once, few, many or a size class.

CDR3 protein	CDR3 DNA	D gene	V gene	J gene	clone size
CASSAGLASADTQYF	TGCGCCAGCAGCGCGGGACTAGCGTCCGCAGATACGCAGTATTTT	TRBD2	TRBV5-1	TRBJ2-3	.
CASSFDRAGYGYTF	TGTGCCAGCAGCTTCGACAGGGCAGGCTATGGCTACACCTTC	TRBD1	TRBV5-6	TRBJ1-2	.
CSVADTNYEQYF	TGCAGCGTTGCGGACACTAACTACGAGCAGTACTTC	.	TRBV29-1	TRBJ2-7	.
CASEIDSYTEAFF	TGTGCCAGCGAGATCGATAGCTACACTGAAGCTTTCTTT	.	TRBV6-1	TRBJ1-1	once
CASSLYAGPNTGELFF	TGCGCCAGCAGCTTATACGCGGGGCCGAACACCGGGGAGCTGTTTTTT	.	TRBV5-1	TRBJ2-2	.
CASSHPVITYEQYF	TGTGCCAGCAGCCACCCGGTCATCACCTACGAGCAGTACTTC	.	TRBV7-2	TRBJ2-7	.
CASSLAIGFYEQYF	TGTGCCAGCAGCTTGGCGATCGGGTTCTACGAGCAGTACTTC	.	TRBV5-6	TRBJ2-7	.
CAVSGGASGANVLTF	TGTGCCGTTAGCGGGGGGGCCTCTGGGGCCAACGTCCTGACTTTC	TRBD2	TRBV6-5	TRBJ2-6	few
CASSYIPDSNNSPLHF	TGTGCCAGCAGTTACATACCCGACAGTAATAATTCACCCCTCCACTTT	.	TRBV6-6	TRBJ1-6	.
CASSLDGLAVRNEQFF	TGTGCCAGCAGCTTGGATGGACTAGCGGTTAGGAATGAGCAGTTCTTC	TRBD2	TRBV5-4	TRBJ2-1	few
CASSSQVGGNTEAFF	TGCGCCAGCAGCTCCCAGGTCGGAGGGAACACTGAAGCTTTCTTT	.	TRBV5-1	TRBJ1-1	.
CASSPSSGRRTEAFF	TGTGCCAGCTCACCAAGTTCAGGGAGGAGAACTGAAGCTTTCTTT	.	TRBV18	TRBJ1-1	.
CASASGDFGYEQYF	TGTGCCAGCGCTAGCGGGGATTTCGGCTACGAGCAGTACTTC	TRBD2	TRBV28	TRBJ2-7	.
CASSYPGSSGNTIYF	TGTGCCAGCAGTTACCCGGGGTCGTCTGGAAACACCATATATTTT	.	TRBV6-6	TRBJ1-3	.
CASSQVSDYEQYF	TGCGCCAGCAGCCAGGTCAGCGACTACGAGCAGTACTTC	.	TRBV4-1	TRBJ2-7	.
CAYTGQSIGEQYF	TGTGCTTATACGGGACAGTCCATTGGTGAGCAGTACTTC	TRBD1	TRBV30	TRBJ2-7	.
CSVGTGNYGYTF	TGCAGCGTTGGGACAGGAAACTATGGCTACACCTTC	TRBD1	TRBV29-1	TRBJ1-2	once
CASSLGRGQNIQYF	TGTGCCAGCAGTTTGGGCAGGGGTCAAAACATTCAGTACTTC	.	TRBV27	TRBJ2-4	.
CASSGRGTDTQYF	TGTGCCAGCAGCGGAAGGGGGACAGATACGCAGTATTTT	.	TRBV5-5	TRBJ2-3	.
CASMTRDRGYEQYF	TGTGCCAGCATGACCCGGGACAGAGGCTACGAGCAGTACTTC	TRBD1	TRBV6-1	TRBJ2-7	.
CASSMRRVGGQQPQHF	TGTGCCAGTAGTATGCGCCGGGTCGGGGGTCAGCAGCCCCAGCATTTT	.	TRBV19	TRBJ1-5	.
CASSFGGLTTEAFF	TGTGCCAGCAGCTTCGGGGGGCTTACCACTGAAGCTTTCTTT	.	TRBV7-9	TRBJ1-1	.
CASSLSNSYTGELFF	TGTGCCAGCAGTTTATCGAACAGCTACACCGGGGAGCTGTTTTTT	.	TRBV27	TRBJ2-2	.
CASSLIPDYSYEQYF	TGTGCCAGCAGCCTTATTCCCGACTACTCCTACGAGCAGTACTTC	.	TRBV7-8	TRBJ2-7	.
CASSLGQGHEQYF	TGTGCCAGCAGCTTGGGACAGGGACACGAGCAGTACTTC	TRBD1	TRBV5-6	TRBJ2-7	once
CASSLAPGTGGNQPQHF	TGTGCCAGCAGCTTAGCCCCCGGGACAGGGGGCAATCAGCCCCAGCATTTT	TRBD1	TRBV7-9	TRBJ1-5	.
CASSLNRDNYEQYF	TGTGCCAGCAGTTTAAACAGGGACAACTACGAGCAGTACTTC	.	TRBV27	TRBJ2-7	.
CASSTRTGGTEAFF	TGCGCCAGCAGCACGCGGACAGGGGGAACTGAAGCTTTCTTT	TRBD1	TRBV5-1	TRBJ1-1	few
CASREGKLFF	TGTGCCAGCAGGGAGGGAAAACTGTTTTTT	.	TRBV6-1	TRBJ1-4	.
CARVAKYTNTGELFF	TGTGCCAGGGTGGCCAAGTATACGAACACCGGGGAGCTGTTTTTT	.	TRBV5-8	TRBJ2-2	.
CASSWGGRSLEGYTF	TGTGCCAGCAGTTGGGGGGGACGGAGCCTGGAGGGCTACACCTTC	.	TRBV27	TRBJ1-2	.
CASSPDIEKLFF	TGTGCCAGCTCACCCGACATTGAAAAACTGTTTTTT	.	TRBV18	TRBJ1-4	.